The next 22 T cell receptor beta chains were all read from a single sample in a study of blood T cell repertoires in COVID-19. Some clones are missing from TCRdb's copy, which holds only in-frame ones; the method was immunoSEQ multiplex PCR. The sample carries a few hundred thousand clones, about 82% recorded once. The sequenced sample consisted of peripheral blood. The receptors were gathered from a man in his fifties or sixties with active or convalescent COVID-19.

This sequence joins TRBV19 and TRBJ1-6; D is possibly TRBD1 (6 bases). V was cut by 6 bases and J by 9 bases, with 21 bases left in between. Per the germline V gene, CDR1 is LNHDA and CDR2 is SQIVND (reference sequence). The CDR3 totals 16 residues. The CDR3 nucleotides are TGTGCCAGTAGCCGAACCGGGACAAGTCGGCCTTCACCCCTCCACTTT. This sequence encodes CASSRTGTSRPSPLHF.

V is TRBV9 and J is TRBJ1-1, with D possibly TRBD1 on 6 matching bases. Germline assignment: CDR1 SGDLS and CDR2 YYNGEE. The CDR3 runs to 15 residues. With 4 bases removed from V and 3 bases from J, the gap between germline ends came to 16 bases. The CDR3 region has the DNA TGTGCCAGCAGCCCTAAGGTGGGGGCATACACTGAAGCTTTCTTT. As protein: CASSPKVGAYTEAFF.

This clone has a single count. V is TRBV19 and J is TRBJ2-6, with 8 bases identical to TRBD1. The germline CDR1 and CDR2 sequences are LNHDA and SQIVND (reference sequence). The CDR3 spans 16 residues. V lost 10 bases, J lost 1 base, and 9 bases stayed unmatched. CDR3 DNA sequence: TGTGCCACCGGGGGACAGGTTAGGTCTGGGGCCAACGTCCTGACTTTC. This encodes CATGGQVRSGANVLTF.

As DNA, the CDR3 is TGCGCCAGCAGCCAAGACCCCCTTAGCTCCTACAATGAGCAGTTCTTC. This translates into CASSQDPLSSYNEQFF. The genes are TRBV4-3 and TRBJ2-1; D ambiguous. CDR3 length equals 16 residues. Germline V lookup: CDR1 LGHNA, CDR2 YSLEER. Trimming removed 0 bases at V and 0 bases at J, with 9 bases between.

This clone was picked up one time. This sequence joins TRBV27 and TRBJ1-4; D unclear. Per germline, CDR1 MNHEY and CDR2 SMNVEV (reference sequence). This CDR3 region has 16 residues. V was cut by 3 bases and J by 0 bases, with 11 bases left in between. DNA of the CDR3: TGTGCCAGCAGTTTGAACGCGGTTGCAACTAATGAAAAACTGTTTTTT. This encodes CASSLNAVATNEKLFF.

The rearrangement uses TRBV19 and TRBJ2-1; 7 nucleotides line up with TRBD1. Germline loops: CDR1 LNHDA, CDR2 SQIVND (reference sequence). The CDR3 extends over 14 amino acids. Losses at the gene ends were 6 bases for V and 5 bases for J; bases not matched to a gene: 7. CDR3 residues: CASSILQGNNEQFF. The DNA for the CDR3 is TGTGCCAGTAGCATACTACAGGGGAACAATGAGCAGTTCTTC.

The chain employs TRBV25-1 and TRBJ2-5, with TRBD1 matching over 10 bases. Germline V gene data show CDR1 as MGHDK and CDR2 as SYGVNS. The V gene end was trimmed by 5 bases and the J gene end by 2 bases; junction bases not matched to a gene: 8. The CDR3 is made up of 16 amino acids. CDR3 protein: CASSQLPGQGQETQYF. As DNA, the CDR3 is TGTGCCAGCAGTCAACTTCCGGGACAGGGGCAAGAGACCCAGTACTTC. Variable domain in full (rest from reference TRBV25-1 and TRBJ2-5): EADIYQTPRYLVIGTGKKITLECSQTMGHDKMYWYQQDPGMELHLIHYSYGVNSTEKGDLSSESTVSRIRTEHFPLTLESARPSHTSQYLCASSQLPGQGQETQYFGPGTRLLVL.

This clone was observed at least ten times. The chain links TRBV7-2 to TRBJ2-7, with D unresolved. Per the germline V gene, CDR1 is SGHTA and CDR2 is FQGNSA. Trimming took 8 bases from V and 0 from J, leaving 14 bases between them. The CDR3 contains 14 residues. CDR3 sequence reads: CASGDPRPSYEQYF. CDR3 nucleotides: TGTGCCAGCGGCGATCCGAGGCCCTCCTACGAGCAGTACTTC.

This clone was seen once. This chain joins TRBV5-1 and TRBJ1-5; the match to TRBD1 covers 10 bases. V gave up 4 bases and J gave up 4 bases; unmatched junction bases: 8. This CDR3 spans 16 amino acids. Looked up from germline, CDR1 is SGHRS and CDR2 is YFSETQ. The CDR3 protein is CASSPTGGASNQPQHF. The CDR3 DNA is TGCGCCAGCAGCCCGACAGGGGGCGCCTCAAATCAGCCCCAGCATTTT.

This clone was picked up a small number of times. The chain joins TRBV5-1 to TRBJ2-1; D is unclear. V lost 4 bases and J 5 bases, leaving 22 bases between the germline ends. Per germline, CDR1 SGHRS and CDR2 YFSETQ. The length of the CDR3 is 17 residues. CDR3 bases: TGCGCCAGCAGCCCGTCCCCCCCGTGGCGAGGAAACAATGAGCAGTTCTTC. Its protein product is CASSPSPPWRGNNEQFF.

The gene calls are TRBV6-5 and TRBJ2-3; 9 bases are a match to TRBD2. V dropped 6 bases and J dropped 1; count of bases not matched to a gene: 5. Germline V CDR1 and CDR2: MNHEY, SVGAGI. The length of the CDR3 is 15 residues. The CDR3 coding sequence is TGTGCCAGCAGCTTAGCGGGAGCCGGCACAGATACGCAGTATTTT. Translated: CASSLAGAGTDTQYF.

The V and J genes are TRBV7-2 and TRBJ2-7, with a weak D call TRBD2 (5 bases). The CDR3 contains 15 residues. Germline V gene data show CDR1 as SGHTA and CDR2 as FQGNSA. The V and J ends lost 5 bases and 9 bases respectively, with 23 bases between them. The CDR3: CASSLFGGETAVQYF. The CDR3, as DNA: TGTGCCAGCAGCCTCTTTGGAGGAGAAACGGCAGTGCAGTACTTC.

This clone was counted between two and nine times. This chain links TRBV6-6 with TRBJ2-1; 10 nucleotides match TRBD2. Germline V lookup: CDR1 MNHNY, CDR2 SVGAGI (reference sequence). The CDR3 consists of 15 residues. Losses at the gene ends were 7 bases for V and 8 bases for J; bases not matched to a gene: 11. DNA for the CDR3: TGTGCCAGCATACGCTCCAGCGGGAGGGTCGATGAGCAGTTCTTC. It specifies CASIRSSGRVDEQFF.

The V and J genes are TRBV7-2 and TRBJ1-6, with 7 bases matching TRBD1. The germline V gene has CDR1 SGHTA and CDR2 FQGNSA. This CDR3 has 15 amino acids. J was trimmed by 7 bases and V by 5 bases; bases with no gene match: 8. CDR3 residues: CASSLGSQGNSPLHF. The CDR3 DNA reads TGTGCCAGCAGCCTAGGATCACAGGGGAATTCACCCCTCCACTTT.

The V and J genes are TRBV10-3 and TRBJ1-2, with D possibly being TRBD1 (6 bases). Per germline, CDR1 ENHRY and CDR2 SYGVKD. V was clipped by 6 bases and J by 3 bases, with 17 bases between them. The CDR3 is 15 amino acids. CDR3 sequence: CAIRETGGGDYGYTF. In DNA, the CDR3 is TGTGCCATCAGGGAGACAGGCGGAGGGGACTATGGCTACACCTTC.

The rearrangement joins TRBV11-2 to TRBJ1-3; D unresolved. The V gene lost 6 bases and the J gene lost 4 bases, with 10 bases spanning the gap. The CDR3 spans 13 residues. Germline V gene data show CDR1 as SGHAT and CDR2 as FQNNGV. CDR3 DNA sequence: TGTGCCAGCAGGCCCATCGGGGGAAACACCATATATTTT. This translates into CASRPIGGNTIYF.

The chain uses TRBV28 and TRBJ1-5, with a possible D match to TRBD1 (5 bases). This CDR3 has 16 residues. Trimming stripped 4 bases from V and 6 bases from J, with 19 bases between. Germline V lookup: CDR1 MDHEN, CDR2 SYDVKM. The DNA of the CDR3 is TGTGCCAGCAGTTCACCAGGAGGGGAATTAGGTCAGCCCCAGCATTTT. Translated: CASSSPGGELGQPQHF. Full variable domain (rest looked up from reference TRBV28 and TRBJ1-5): DVKVTQSSRYLVKRTGEKVFLECVQDMDHENMFWYRQDPGLGLRLIYFSYDVKMKEKGDIPEGYSVSREKKERFSLILESASTNQTSMYLCASSSPGGELGQPQHFGDGTRLSIL.

This chain links TRBV5-1 with TRBJ2-7; 11 bases are shared with TRBD1. The germline V gene encodes CDR1 SGHRS and CDR2 YFSETQ. The CDR3 runs to 15 residues. V was pared by 2 bases and J by 4 bases, with 5 bases of the junction left unmatched. The chain's CDR3 is CASSFQGQGGYEQYF. The CDR3 nucleotides are TGCGCCAGCAGCTTCCAGGGACAGGGGGGATACGAGCAGTACTTC.

This clone came up once. V gene TRBV2 combines with J gene TRBJ2-5; D unclear. V dropped 8 bases and J dropped 4 bases, with 14 bases sitting between them. CDR3 length equals 13 residues. Germline V CDR1 and CDR2: SNHLY, FYNNEI. CDR3: CASFTPRGETQYF. The CDR3 bases are TGTGCCAGCTTCACCCCCCGAGGAGAGACCCAGTACTTC.

The chain combines TRBV3-1 (or the pseudogene TRBV3-2) with TRBJ2-2; TRBD2 agrees at 8 bases. This CDR3 region has 16 residues. V lost 6 bases to trimming and J lost 4 bases; unmatched junction nucleotides: 10. Looked up from germline, CDR1 is LGHDT and CDR2 is YNNKEL (reference sequence). CDR3 nucleotides: TGTGCCAGCAGTAAGTCCGGGACTAGTTCCACCGGGGAGCTGTTTTTT. Protein sequence: CASSKSGTSSTGELFF.

The chain recombines TRBV27 with TRBJ1-1; TRBD1 matches at 9 bases. The CDR3 is 14 residues long. The V segment lost 8 bases and the J segment 1 base; nucleotides outside the gene matches: 5. Germline V gene data show CDR1 as MNHEY and CDR2 as SMNVEV (reference sequence). The CDR3 region is CASGRDRANTEAFF. The CDR3 nucleotides are TGTGCCAGCGGTCGGGACAGGGCGAACACTGAAGCTTTCTTT.

CDR3 DNA: TGTGCCAGCAGCAAGCGAGAAGCACACCGGGAGCTGTTTTTT. Its translation is CASSKREAHRELFF. The V and J genes are TRBV5-4 and TRBJ2-2, with D unresolved. Per the germline V gene, CDR1 is SGHNT and CDR2 is YYREEE (reference sequence). With 4 bases removed from V and 9 bases from J, the gap between germline ends came to 16 bases. The CDR3 covers 14 residues.